This entry describes one T cell receptor (beta chain). Antigen: not known. This sample stems from a study of identical twins. Points from the study as a whole: The models systematically underestimated how much out-of-frame TCR alpha was shared in monozygotic twins. Out-of-frame alpha sequences common to twins exhibited a surplus of low generation probability.

Carrying unique molecular identifiers, the cDNA also gained a universal primer site through template switching. TCRdb called the 5' RACE reads again in MiXCR, with one record for every CDR3 protein. This sample has about 340,000 distinct CDR3 sequences; 7% to 9.5% occur once, and the top ten carry 8.5% to 10%. Germline V gene data show CDR1 as ENHRY and CDR2 as SYGVKD. This CDR3 region has 14 residues. With V trimmed by 7 bases and J by 1 base, 4 bases remained unmatched. This TCR came from a woman in her fifties or sixties in good health. V gene TRBV10-3 combines with J gene TRBJ2-5, with 9 bases fitting TRBD2. Sequencing input: naive T cells sorted from blood. The CDR3 region has the DNA TGTGCCATCAAGACTAGCGGAGGCCAAGAGACCCAGTACTTC. It specifies CAIKTSGGQETQYF.